These T cell receptor beta chains were read from a single sample in a study of T cell responses to AZD1222 COVID-19 vaccine. Here immunoSEQ multiplex PCR was the method, and the copy in TCRdb shows in-frame clones only, minus some. The sample records 120,000 or so clones, 85% to 90% being singletons. Sequencing was performed on peripheral blood, taken 28 days after the second AZD1222 dose. These receptors originate from an adult who received the AZD1222 COVID-19 vaccine. CDR3s include the opening cysteine and the closing phenylalanine or tryptophan. The D gene is left open where the match is weak. A row's size may be missing; if present it is once, few, many or a size class.

clone_size: -; v_call: TRBV4-1; j_call: TRBJ1-1; d_call: -; cdr3_aa: CASSQAQIFMNTEAFF; cdr3_nt: TGCGCCAGCAGCCAAGCACAAATTTTCATGAACACTGAAGCTTTCTTT
clone_size: -; v_call: TRBV4-2; j_call: TRBJ1-4; d_call: -; cdr3_aa: CASSQASEKLFF; cdr3_nt: TGTGCCAGCAGCCAAGCGAGTGAAAAACTGTTTTTT
clone_size: -; v_call: TRBV27; j_call: TRBJ1-1; d_call: -; cdr3_aa: CASSRLVRGESWRNTEAFF; cdr3_nt: TGTGCCAGCAGTCGCCTAGTCAGGGGCGAAAGTTGGAGGAACACTGAAGCTTTCTTT
clone_size: -; v_call: TRBV19; j_call: TRBJ1-2; d_call: TRBD1; cdr3_aa: CASRPRTGTADYGYTF; cdr3_nt: TGTGCCAGTCGCCCCCGAACCGGGACAGCTGACTATGGCTACACCTTC
clone_size: -; v_call: TRBV6-5; j_call: TRBJ1-2; d_call: -; cdr3_aa: CASSYGRDHGYTF; cdr3_nt: TGTGCCAGCAGTTATGGGAGGGACCATGGCTACACCTTC
clone_size: -; v_call: TRBV20-1; j_call: TRBJ1-1; d_call: -; cdr3_aa: CSAPYLEKAFF; cdr3_nt: TGCAGTGCTCCTTATCTTGAAAAAGCTTTCTTT
clone_size: -; v_call: TRBV6-5; j_call: TRBJ2-7; d_call: -; cdr3_aa: CASSYSRLGHEQYF; cdr3_nt: TGTGCCAGCAGTTACTCCAGGCTTGGGCACGAGCAGTACTTC
clone_size: few; v_call: TRBV4-3; j_call: TRBJ1-5; d_call: -; cdr3_aa: CASSQSFQQPQHF; cdr3_nt: TGCGCCAGCAGCCAATCCTTCCAACAGCCCCAGCATTTT
clone_size: -; v_call: TRBV7-9; j_call: TRBJ1-2; d_call: -; cdr3_aa: CASSLVVGPNYGYTF; cdr3_nt: TGTGCCAGCAGCTTAGTTGTGGGTCCTAACTATGGCTACACCTTC
clone_size: -; v_call: TRBV7-3; j_call: TRBJ2-2; d_call: -; cdr3_aa: CASSETKWGRNTGELFF; cdr3_nt: TGTGCCAGCAGTGAAACGAAATGGGGGAGGAACACCGGGGAGCTGTTTTTT
clone_size: -; v_call: TRBV6-4; j_call: TRBJ1-2; d_call: TRBD1; cdr3_aa: CASSDQGVGGYTF; cdr3_nt: TGTGCCAGCAGTGACCAGGGGGTAGGAGGCTACACCTTC
clone_size: -; v_call: TRBV28; j_call: TRBJ2-1; d_call: TRBD2; cdr3_aa: CASSPDPRGLAGGLYNEQFF; cdr3_nt: TGTGCCAGCAGTCCAGACCCCAGGGGGCTAGCGGGAGGACTCTACAATGAGCAGTTCTTC
clone_size: -; v_call: TRBV5-1; j_call: TRBJ1-2; d_call: -; cdr3_aa: CASSPDGYSYGYTF; cdr3_nt: TGCGCCAGCAGCCCCGATGGGTATAGCTATGGCTACACCTTC
clone_size: -; v_call: TRBV7-2; j_call: TRBJ2-2; d_call: -; cdr3_aa: CATKSSPRGDGELFF; cdr3_nt: TGTGCCACCAAGAGCAGCCCAAGGGGGGACGGGGAGCTGTTTTTT
clone_size: -; v_call: TRBV5-6; j_call: TRBJ1-5; d_call: -; cdr3_aa: CASSLGGKEPQHF; cdr3_nt: TGTGCCAGCAGCTTGGGGGGGAAGGAGCCCCAGCATTTT
clone_size: -; v_call: TRBV10-3; j_call: TRBJ2-3; d_call: -; cdr3_aa: CAISGTDTQYF; cdr3_nt: TGTGCCATCAGTGGAACAGATACGCAGTATTTT
clone_size: few; v_call: TRBV4-2; j_call: TRBJ1-4; d_call: -; cdr3_aa: CASSQDEGAKLFF; cdr3_nt: TGTGCCAGCAGCCAAGATGAAGGGGCGAAACTGTTTTTT
clone_size: -; v_call: TRBV7-2; j_call: TRBJ1-4; d_call: -; cdr3_aa: CASSSIAGNEKLFF; cdr3_nt: TGTGCCAGCAGCTCCATTGCGGGGAATGAAAAACTGTTTTTT
clone_size: few; v_call: TRBV18; j_call: TRBJ2-7; d_call: -; cdr3_aa: CASSPPLATYEQYF; cdr3_nt: TGTGCCAGCTCACCACCCCTTGCTACCTACGAGCAGTACTTC
clone_size: -; v_call: TRBV4-2; j_call: TRBJ1-4; d_call: TRBD1; cdr3_aa: CASSHPGGRTNEKLFF; cdr3_nt: TGTGCCAGCAGCCATCCAGGGGGAAGAACTAATGAAAAACTGTTTTTT
clone_size: -; v_call: TRBV28; j_call: TRBJ1-5; d_call: -; cdr3_aa: CASSLGGALGNQPQHF; cdr3_nt: TGTGCCAGCAGTTTGGGGGGGGCTCTGGGCAATCAGCCCCAGCATTTT
clone_size: -; v_call: TRBV7-2; j_call: TRBJ2-5; d_call: TRBD1; cdr3_aa: CASSSTTGGAETQYF; cdr3_nt: TGTGCCAGCAGCTCTACTACAGGGGGCGCTGAGACCCAGTACTTC
clone_size: -; v_call: TRBV5-1; j_call: TRBJ2-2; d_call: -; cdr3_aa: CASSHGTNPTGELFF; cdr3_nt: TGCGCCAGCAGCCACGGGACAAATCCCACCGGGGAGCTGTTTTTT
clone_size: -; v_call: TRBV29-1; j_call: TRBJ2-2; d_call: -; cdr3_aa: CSVERGDSNTGELFF; cdr3_nt: TGCAGCGTTGAAAGGGGGGACAGTAACACCGGGGAGCTGTTTTTT
clone_size: once; v_call: TRBV5-6; j_call: TRBJ1-4; d_call: TRBD1; cdr3_aa: CASSRGQGDEKLFF; cdr3_nt: TGTGCCAGCAGCAGGGGACAGGGAGATGAAAAACTGTTTTTT